There are a few counts of the clone carrying this TCR beta chain. What it recognizes is unknown. These data are taken from a study of cytomegalovirus exposure and HLA in healthy donors. CDR3 length: 16 amino acids. Trimming cost V 0 bases and J 1 base; bases outside gene matches: 2. Germline CDR1 reads LNHNV; CDR2 reads YYDKDF (reference sequence). Researchers ran the PCR with 60 Vbeta and 13 Jbeta primers. Sequenced by immunoSEQ multiplex PCR; TCRdb stores in-frame clones only, minus some. The top ten clones hold less than 15% of a sample with over 150,000 clones, approximately 80% of them seen once. Notes on the study in general: A later analysis reportedly found fewer N-insertions in an Asian-associated ancestry cluster than the roughly 730-donor mean. In a later analysis, TCR beta V- and J-gene trimming was associated with a missense DCLRE1C variant.

V is TRBV15 and J is TRBJ2-2; 7 positions agree with TRBD1. The material sequenced was PBMCs. The receptor was isolated from a woman between 50 and 59 years old in good health and CMV-seronegative. Here the CDR3 DNA reads TGTGCCACCAGCAGAGACGCAGGGGGGAACACCGGGGAGCTGTTTTTT. This translates into CATSRDAGGNTGELFF.